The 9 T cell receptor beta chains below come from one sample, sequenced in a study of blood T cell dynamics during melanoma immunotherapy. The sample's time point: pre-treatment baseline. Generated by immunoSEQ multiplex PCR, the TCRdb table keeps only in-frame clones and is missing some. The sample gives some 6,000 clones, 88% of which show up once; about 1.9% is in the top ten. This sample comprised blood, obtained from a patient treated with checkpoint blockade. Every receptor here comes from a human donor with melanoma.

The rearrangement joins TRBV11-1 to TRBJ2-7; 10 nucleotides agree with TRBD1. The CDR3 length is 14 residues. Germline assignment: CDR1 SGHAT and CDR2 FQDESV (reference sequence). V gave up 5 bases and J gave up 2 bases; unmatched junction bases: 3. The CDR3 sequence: CASSNGQGAYEQYF. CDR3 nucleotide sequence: TGTGCCAGCAGCAACGGACAGGGGGCCTACGAGCAGTACTTC.

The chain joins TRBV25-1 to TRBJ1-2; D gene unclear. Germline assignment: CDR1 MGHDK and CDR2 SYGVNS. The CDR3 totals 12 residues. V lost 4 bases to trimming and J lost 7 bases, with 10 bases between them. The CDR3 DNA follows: TGTGCCAGCAGTGGGCCTCCCGCTGGCTACACCTTC. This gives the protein CASSGPPAGYTF.

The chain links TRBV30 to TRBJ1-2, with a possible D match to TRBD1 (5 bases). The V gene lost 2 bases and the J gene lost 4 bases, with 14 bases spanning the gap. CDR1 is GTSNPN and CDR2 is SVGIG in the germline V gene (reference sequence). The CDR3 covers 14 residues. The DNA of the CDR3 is TGTGCCTGGAGTACGCACAGGTCGCGCTATGGCTACACCTTC. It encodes CAWSTHRSRYGYTF.

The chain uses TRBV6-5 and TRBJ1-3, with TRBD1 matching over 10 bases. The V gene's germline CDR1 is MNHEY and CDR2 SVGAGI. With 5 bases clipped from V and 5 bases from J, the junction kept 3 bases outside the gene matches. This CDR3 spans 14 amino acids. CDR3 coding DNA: TGTGCCAGCAGTCCGACAGGGGGCAGAAACACCATATATTTT. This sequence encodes CASSPTGGRNTIYF.

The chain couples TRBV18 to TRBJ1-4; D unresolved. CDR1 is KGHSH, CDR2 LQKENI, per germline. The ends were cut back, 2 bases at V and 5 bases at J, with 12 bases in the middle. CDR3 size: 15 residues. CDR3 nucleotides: TGTGCCAGCTCACCAAGCAGGTCGGAAAATGAAAAACTGTTTTTT. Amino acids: CASSPSRSENEKLFF.

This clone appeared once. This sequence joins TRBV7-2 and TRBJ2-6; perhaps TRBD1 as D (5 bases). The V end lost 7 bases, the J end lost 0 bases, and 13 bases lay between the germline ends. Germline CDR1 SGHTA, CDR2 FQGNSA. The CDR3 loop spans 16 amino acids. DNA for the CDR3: TGTGCCAGCATAGGGGTTAGAGCCTCTGGGGCCAACGTCCTGACTTTC. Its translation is CASIGVRASGANVLTF.

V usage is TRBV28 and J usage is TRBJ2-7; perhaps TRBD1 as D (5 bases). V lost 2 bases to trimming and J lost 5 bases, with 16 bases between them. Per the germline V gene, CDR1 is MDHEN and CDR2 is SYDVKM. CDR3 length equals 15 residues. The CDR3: CASSLPRTLRDEQYF. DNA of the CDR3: TGTGCCAGCAGTTTACCACGAACCCTCAGGGACGAGCAGTACTTC.

This CDR3 reads CASSLRAGRGTEAFF. The CDR3 DNA reads TGTGCCAGCAGCTTAAGGGCCGGGAGAGGCACTGAAGCTTTCTTT. The rearrangement uses TRBV7-8 and TRBJ1-1; no reliable D call. Germline loops: CDR1 SGHVS, CDR2 FQNEAQ. Trimming cost V 2 bases and J 4 bases, with 14 bases left between them. This CDR3 region has 15 residues. Filled out from reference TRBV7-8 and TRBJ1-1, the complete variable domain reads GAGVSQSPRYKVAKRGQDVALRCDPISGHVSLFWYQQALGQGPEFLTYFQNEAQLDKSGLPSDRFFAERPEGSVSTLKIQRTQQEDSAVYLCASSLRAGRGTEAFFGQGTRLTVV.

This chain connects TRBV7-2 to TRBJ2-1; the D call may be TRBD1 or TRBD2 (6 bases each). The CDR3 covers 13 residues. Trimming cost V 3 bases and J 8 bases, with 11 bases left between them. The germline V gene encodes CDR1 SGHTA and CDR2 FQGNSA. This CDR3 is CASSFSGGDEQFF. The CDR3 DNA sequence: TGTGCCAGCAGCTTTTCCGGGGGCGATGAGCAGTTCTTC.